This TCR beta chain came from a study of post-analysis software for immune sequencing data. Points from the study as a whole: Relative to controls, patients with multiple sclerosis showed significantly lower normalized Chao1 diversity. A few TRBV segments (TRBV5-6, TRBV5-1 and TRBV20-1 among them) occurred more frequently in patients than in controls. When the samples were clustered directly with F measure, those that had been prepared in the same batch showed strong co-clustering.

The library was made from cDNA and included unique molecular identifiers. T cells numbering roughly 1 to 10 million yielded roughly 0.5 million cDNA molecules. TCRdb re-called the PCR reads with MiXCR, one entry per CDR3 protein. Found here are 750,000 to 900,000 distinct CDR3 sequences, around 45% of them singletons; the top ten hold roughly 4.9%. A remark on this clonotype: Antigen: not known. One end of the junction is discordant with germline, which a read error may explain.

The CDR3 is 14 amino acids. The germline gives CDR1 MNHEY, CDR2 SVGAGI. Sequenced: blood. The sequence was collected from a girl aged 10-17 years with multiple sclerosis. V usage is TRBV6-5 and J usage is TRBJ2-2, with D unresolved. CDR3 loop: CVSSYRKGTGELFF. As DNA, the CDR3 is TGTGTCAGCAGTTACCGTAAAGGCACCGGGGAGCTGTTTTTT.